This T cell receptor (beta chain) was retrieved from a study of tumor-infiltrating lymphocytes in primary liver carcinoma. Notes on this clonotype: It may be a read error: a sequence one base away is much more abundant.

A primer matching the constant region was used to make TCR beta cDNA from approximately 0.55 ug of total RNA. What produced the TCR beta libraries was three nested multiplex PCR rounds using slightly modified ARM-PCR. TRBV1-TRBV30 forward and Cbeta reverse primers drove the first two roughly 10-cycle rounds. TCRdb reprocessed the multiplex PCR reads with MiXCR, giving one entry per CDR3 protein. The repertoire includes some 110,000 distinct CDR3 sequences, approximately 64% of them detected once, and around 8.2% sits in the top ten. V lost 0 bases and J 1 base, leaving 4 bases between the germline ends. CDR1 MNHNS and CDR2 SASEGT come from the germline V gene. There are 13 residues in the CDR3. Extraction of RNA together with DNA used roughly 18-32 mg of unsorted bulk tissue.

The chain combines TRBV6-1 with TRBJ2-7; D ambiguous. Material for sequencing was liver tumor tissue from sampling region 3. As for subset: tumor region T3, left-lateral pole. The sequence was collected from an older woman with primary liver carcinoma and hepatitis B virus infection. CDR3: CASSEAMSYEQYF. The CDR3 nucleotides read TGTGCCAGCAGTGAAGCCATGTCCTACGAGCAGTACTTC.